Listed here are 9 T cell receptor beta chains from one sample, sequenced in a study of CD8+CD57+ T cells in acquired aplastic anemia. Genomic DNA served as template for TCR beta VDJ and CDR3 profiling. One entry per CDR3 protein, called by TCRdb with MiXCR from the reads. The table lists about 160,000 distinct CDR3 sequences, approximately 43% of them singletons. Sequencing was performed on sorted CD4+, CD8+, or CD8+CD57+ T cells (not recorded which) from PBMCs. All receptors come from a human donor in good health.

The genes are TRBV15 and TRBJ1-5; a weak D match, TRBD1 (6 bases). Trimming left V 0 bases short and J 4 bases short, with 10 bases between. There are 15 residues in the CDR3. Looked up from germline, CDR1 is LNHNV and CDR2 is YYDKDF (reference sequence). CDR3 coding DNA: TGTGCCACCAGCAGAGACGCCACAGGGAATCAGCCCCAGCATTTT. It codes for CATSRDATGNQPQHF.

This rearrangement joins TRBV20-1 to TRBJ1-1; 7 positions agree with TRBD1. CDR3 length: 14 residues. Germline V gives CDR1 DFQATT, CDR2 SNEGSKA (reference sequence). J was trimmed by 5 bases and V by 1 base; bases with no gene match: 7. The CDR3: CSARAGGGRTEAFF. CDR3 sequence (DNA): TGCAGTGCTAGAGCAGGGGGGGGGCGGACTGAAGCTTTCTTT.

The V gene is TRBV7-3, the J gene TRBJ2-6; D gene uncertain. There are 15 residues in the CDR3. Trimming left V 6 bases short and J 4 bases short, with 13 bases between. Germline V gene lookup returns CDR1 SGHTA and CDR2 FQGTGA. The CDR3 protein is CASSGLTPGANVLTF. CDR3 nucleotide sequence: TGTGCCAGCAGTGGTCTTACTCCCGGGGCCAACGTCCTGACTTTC.

This clonotype was seen more than once but under ten times. V and J are TRBV5-4 and TRBJ1-1; perhaps TRBD1 as D (5 bases). Germline V gives CDR1 SGHNT, CDR2 YYREEE (reference sequence). With 1 base removed from V and 4 bases from J, the gap between germline ends came to 14 bases. This CDR3 comprises 15 residues. CDR3 bases: TGTGCCAGCAGCTTGTCATCGGGCGGGGGCACTGAAGCTTTCTTT. Its protein product is CASSLSSGGGTEAFF.

This chain joins TRBV9 and TRBJ2-5, with no clear D. Germline CDR1 and CDR2: SGDLS and YYNGEE. The CDR3 is made up of 14 amino acids. V lost 0 bases, J lost 4 bases, and 10 bases lay in between. The CDR3 bases are TGTGCCAGCAGCGTAGGGCTCGGACCAGAGACCCAGTACTTC. This gives the protein CASSVGLGPETQYF.

The V and J genes are TRBV13 and TRBJ2-7; 11 positions match TRBD2. V lost 6 bases, J lost 2 bases, and 9 bases stayed unmatched. Germline V CDR1 and CDR2: PRHDT, FYEKMQ (reference sequence). The CDR3 covers 16 residues. The CDR3 DNA follows: TGTGCCAGCAGTATGTCTAGCGGGAGGTTAGCCTACGAGCAGTACTTC. It encodes CASSMSSGRLAYEQYF.

There are a few counts of this clonotype. One end of the junction fails to match germline, which may point to a read error. The chain uses TRBV4-2 and TRBJ1-1, with 7 bases lining up with TRBD1. Germline lookup yields CDR1 LGHNA and CDR2 YNFKEQ. The CDR3 length is 15 residues. CDR3 region: CASSQEGRGNTEASF. The CDR3 coding sequence is TGTGCCAGCAGCCAAGAGGGCAGGGGGAACACTGAAGCTTCCTTT.

Notes on this clonotype: One junction end disagrees with the germline gene, perhaps due to a read error. The CDR3 spells CASLSFSGNTIYF. The CDR3 DNA reads as TGCGCCAGCCTTTCGTTCTCTGGGAACACCATATATTTT. This chain links TRBV10-1 with TRBJ1-3; the D is unclear. Per the germline V gene, CDR1 is WNHNN and CDR2 is SYGVQD (reference sequence). The CDR3 runs 13 residues.

The chain uses TRBV24-1 and TRBJ1-2; D perhaps matches TRBD1 (5 bases). V was cut by 5 bases and J by 5 bases, with 23 bases left in between. The CDR3 extends over 17 amino acids. Germline CDR1 and CDR2: KGHDR and SFDVKD. Here the CDR3 DNA reads TGTGCCACCAGTGCGAACCAACAGCAGGGATCAATTTATGGCTACACCTTC. It codes for CATSANQQQGSIYGYTF.